Here is one T cell receptor beta chain with its context. This receptor's antigen is unknown. No much larger clonotype is one base removed from it; base qualities were not supplied. Sequenced using an Illumina HiSeq 2500. TCR beta libraries were prepared by quantitative 5'-RACE with molecular barcodes. The paper's data handling went like this. A new computational method based on a probabilistic model of VDJ rearrangement was used to identify disease-linked TCR variants. TCRdb reprocessed the public reads (quality trimming at Q25 with fastp, clone calling with MiXCR) and kept in-frame beta chains. Merged by CDR3 protein, the rows form single entries marked with the most common genes and DNA. TCRdb assigned the V and J calls; the authors' analysis was not used. This sample lists some 800,000 distinct CDR3 sequences; approximately 12% were detected once. Approximately 0.46% of the sample lies in the top ten.

From the cysteine through the phenylalanine, the CDR3 covers 18 amino acids. Only the CDR3 region is kept as DNA, spanning 54 bases read in frame from base 1. Trimmed from V: 3 bases; trimmed from J: 5 bases; junction bases lacking a gene match: 13. CDR1 and CDR2 were assigned from the germline V gene as SNHLY and FYNNEI. This record belongs to a study of CD8 T cells in ankylosing spondylitis (TCRdb year 2017). Turning to the overall study: T cell receptor beta repertoires were profiled in healthy donors and ankylosing spondylitis patients so that disease-linked TCR variants could be found. Peripheral blood samples were taken, and synovial fluid was additionally collected from ankylosing spondylitis patients. The whole study cohort included some 100 healthy donors and over 20 ankylosing spondylitis patients.

General findings and caveats noted by the study authors: In peripheral blood, the disease-linked clones were found at relatively low frequencies and had a CD8+ phenotype. Significant enrichment of the disease-linked clones was reported in matched synovial fluid samples from ankylosing spondylitis patients. Blood from ankylosing spondylitis patients appeared to be characterized by a TCR beta motif made up of under ten highly homologous amino acid variants. Some TCR beta motif variants had previously been reported in synovial fluid and blood of reactive arthritis patients, which suggested common disease-initiation mechanisms.

This TCR derives from a male donor with ankylosing spondylitis. This chain joins TRBV2 to TRBJ2-2, with TRBD1 matching 9 junction bases. Input material: blood, either unsorted or a sorted T cell fraction (not recorded which). The CDR3 protein is CASSDAEGQGVETGELFF. In nucleotide form, the sequence is TGTGCCAGCAGTGACGCCGAGGGACAGGGAGTGGAGACCGGGGAGCTGTTTTTT.